This T cell receptor (beta chain) was captured in a study of tumor-infiltrating lymphocytes in oesophageal squamous cell carcinoma. Using its own MiXCR run on the PCR reads, TCRdb lists one record per CDR3 protein. The top ten hold roughly 21% of the sample, which has some 21,000 distinct CDR3 sequences, around 39% seen once. Turning to this clonotype: The conserved final phenylalanine or tryptophan is absent from the CDR3, which likely points to a read error. It is unclear where the CDR3 begins or ends on the DNA, so no DNA is shown, and the CDR3 is as TCRdb lists it.

Per germline, CDR1 MNHNS and CDR2 SASEGT. The CDR3 is 15 amino acids in total, end residues counted. The rearrangement uses TRBV6-1 and TRBJ2-7; TRBD1 is taken as the D call from the table, unchecked against the DNA. The sequencing input was esophageal tumor tissue. This clonotype was sampled from a male donor with esophageal squamous cell carcinoma. CDR3: CASSEKENSPLHFGN.